Listed below are T cell receptor beta chains from one sample, sequenced in a study of beta chain features in type 1 diabetes. Produced via immunoSEQ multiplex PCR; TCRdb's table is partial and in-frame only. The sample lists 160,000 or so clones; 8.5% to 14% were seen once. Sequencing was done on a sample of central memory CD4+ T cells from blood. Receptor source: a man between 18 and 35 years old in good health. Both conserved end residues are part of each CDR3. D genes are given only for firm matches. Clone size is given for some rows only: seen once, a few or many times, or a class if the clone is expanded.

V gene	J gene	D gene	clone size	CDR3 protein	CDR3 DNA
TRBV19	TRBJ1-1	NA	few	CASSPGIQNTEAFF	TGTGCCAGTAGTCCGGGGATTCAGAACACTGAAGCTTTCTTT
TRBV7-8	TRBJ1-4	NA	NA	CASSLKGQTANEKLFF	TGTGCCAGCAGCTTAAAAGGACAGACCGCTAATGAAAAACTGTTTTTT
TRBV7-7	TRBJ2-1	NA	NA	CASGDFGLQCYNEQFF	TGTGCCAGCGGGGATTTCGGATTACAGTGCTACAATGAGCAGTTCTTC
TRBV2	TRBJ2-3	TRBD1	few	CASFDRGSTDTQYF	TGTGCCAGCTTCGACAGGGGAAGCACAGATACGCAGTATTTT
TRBV25-1	TRBJ1-5	NA	many	CASNGPNQPQHF	TGTGCCAGCAATGGTCCCAATCAGCCCCAGCATTTT
TRBV7-2	TRBJ2-3	NA	many	CASSGFRTDTQYF	TGTGCCAGCAGCGGGTTCCGAACAGATACGCAGTATTTT
TRBV6-6	TRBJ1-2	NA	few	CASSYSPERGYTF	TGTGCCAGCAGTTACTCGCCGGAGAGGGGCTACACCTTC
TRBV29-1	TRBJ2-1	NA	few	CSVERGTSGSSYNEQFF	TGCAGCGTTGAAAGGGGCACGAGCGGAAGCTCCTACAATGAGCAGTTCTTC
TRBV20-1	TRBJ1-2	NA	few	CSAWLNYGYTF	TGCAGTGCTTGGCTCAACTATGGCTACACCTTC
TRBV9	TRBJ2-7	NA	NA	CASSPRPGQKYEQYF	TGTGCCAGCAGCCCAAGACCAGGACAGAAGTACGAGCAGTACTTC
TRBV9	TRBJ2-3	NA	NA	CASSVGGRSTDTQYF	TGTGCCAGCAGCGTAGGAGGAAGGTCGACAGATACGCAGTATTTT
TRBV28	TRBJ1-2	NA	NA	CASSFKGEGYTF	TGTGCCAGCAGTTTTAAGGGGGAAGGCTACACCTTC
TRBV5-1	TRBJ2-1	NA	few	CASSRRGFEEEQFF	TGCGCCAGCAGCCGGAGGGGGTTTGAGGAGGAGCAGTTCTTC
TRBV2	TRBJ2-1	NA	NA	CASRGADRQFF	TGTGCCAGCAGGGGAGCGGATCGGCAGTTCTTC
TRBV11-1	TRBJ1-2	NA	NA	CASGAGHAYGYTF	TGTGCCAGCGGCGCAGGGCACGCTTATGGCTACACCTTC
TRBV7-2	TRBJ2-5	NA	NA	CASSPSRQETQYF	TGTGCCAGCAGCCCGAGCAGGCAAGAGACCCAGTACTTC
TRBV28	TRBJ1-1	NA	NA	CASSLIRGRGTEAFF	TGTGCCAGCAGTTTAATTCGGGGAAGAGGAACTGAAGCTTTCTTT
TRBV19	TRBJ1-1	NA	NA	CASGRTEAFF	TGTGCCAGTGGCAGGACTGAAGCTTTCTTT
TRBV2	TRBJ1-3	NA	NA	CASSEEGVSGNTIYF	TGTGCCAGCAGTGAAGAGGGGGTTTCGGGAAACACCATATATTTT
TRBV10-3	TRBJ2-3	TRBD1	few	CAIRQGASADTQYF	TGTGCCATCAGGCAGGGGGCCAGCGCAGATACGCAGTATTTT
TRBV7-9	TRBJ2-4	TRBD1	few	CASSQGALAKNIQYF	TGTGCCAGCAGTCAGGGGGCCTTAGCCAAAAACATTCAGTACTTC
TRBV29-1	TRBJ2-7	NA	few	CSVAGTHSSYEQYF	TGCAGCGTGGCCGGGACTCACTCCTCCTACGAGCAGTACTTC
TRBV6-5	TRBJ2-1	NA	few	CASSYGDWEQFF	TGTGCCAGCAGTTACGGGGACTGGGAGCAGTTCTTC
TRBV6-5	TRBJ2-7	NA	few	CASSYRAERYF	TGTGCCAGCAGTTACAGAGCTGAGCGGTACTTC
TRBV5-4	TRBJ2-3	NA	few	CASSLDFADTQYF	TGTGCCAGCAGCCTCGACTTCGCAGATACGCAGTATTTT
TRBV30	TRBJ1-6	NA	few	CAWTGQPYSPLHF	TGTGCCTGGACCGGACAGCCCTATTCACCCCTCCACTTT
TRBV6-5	TRBJ1-1	TRBD1	NA	CASKQTGRSTEAFF	TGTGCCAGCAAACAGACAGGGCGGTCCACTGAAGCTTTCTTT
TRBV5-4	TRBJ2-7	TRBD1	NA	CASMATGGYEQYF	TGTGCCAGCATGGCGACAGGGGGCTACGAGCAGTACTTC
TRBV7-3	TRBJ2-2	TRBD2	NA	CASSLSGLAGDGELFF	TGTGCCAGCAGCTTATCGGGACTAGCGGGAGACGGGGAGCTGTTTTTT
TRBV7-2	TRBJ2-5	TRBD1	many	CASSPRGQGKTQYF	TGTGCCAGCAGCCCCCGCGGACAGGGGAAGACCCAGTACTTC
TRBV15	TRBJ1-6	NA	few	CATSRDPDSPLHF	TGTGCCACCAGCAGAGATCCCGATTCACCCCTCCACTTT
TRBV2	TRBJ1-2	NA	few	CASSKEGNYGYTF	TGTGCCAGCAGCAAAGAGGGGAACTATGGCTACACCTTC
TRBV4-2	TRBJ1-4	NA	few	CASSQVGMNEKLFF	TGTGCCAGCAGCCAAGTGGGGATGAATGAAAAACTGTTTTTT
TRBV29-1	TRBJ1-4	NA	NA	CSVGYQVATNEKLFF	TGCAGCGTTGGCTATCAGGTTGCAACTAATGAAAAACTGTTTTTT
TRBV9	TRBJ1-4	TRBD1	once	CASSAPGTGGSNEKLFF	TGTGCCAGCAGCGCCCCAGGGACAGGGGGTTCTAATGAAAAACTGTTTTTT
TRBV11-2	TRBJ2-3	TRBD1	NA	CASSLGSGGARSDTQYF	TGTGCCAGCAGCTTAGGGTCAGGGGGCGCGCGTTCAGATACGCAGTATTTT
TRBV5-6	TRBJ1-1	NA	many	CASSLGRPRLNTEAFF	TGTGCCAGCAGCTTGGGGCGCCCCCGTCTGAACACTGAAGCTTTCTTT
TRBV7-2	TRBJ2-3	NA	few	CASKGGADTQYF	TGTGCCAGCAAAGGGGGGGCGGATACGCAGTATTTT
TRBV4-1	TRBJ2-1	NA	NA	CASSQVSSGSSYNEQFF	TGCGCCAGCAGCCAAGTTAGTTCAGGAAGCTCCTACAATGAGCAGTTCTTC
TRBV2	TRBJ1-2	TRBD1	few	CASQDRDEVHGYTF	TGTGCCAGCCAGGACAGGGATGAGGTCCATGGCTACACCTTC
TRBV5-4	TRBJ2-5	NA	NA	CASSLRETQYF	TGTGCCAGCAGCTTGAGGGAGACCCAGTACTTC
TRBV4-3	TRBJ2-5	TRBD2	NA	CASSQEPSSGTSGGATETQYF	TGCGCCAGCAGCCAAGAGCCTTCTTCCGGGACTAGCGGGGGGGCCACGGAGACCCAGTACTTC
TRBV2	TRBJ1-3	NA	many	CASSEAGPGPGNTIYF	TGTGCCAGCAGTGAAGCGGGCCCGGGACCTGGAAACACCATATATTTT
TRBV9	TRBJ2-5	TRBD2	few	CASSAGLAGGRETQYF	TGTGCCAGCAGCGCGGGACTAGCGGGAGGGCGCGAGACCCAGTACTTC
TRBV7-2	TRBJ2-3	TRBD2	few	CASSRLAGGRDTQYF	TGTGCCAGCAGCCGCTTAGCGGGAGGGAGAGATACGCAGTATTTT
TRBV19	TRBJ2-7	TRBD1	NA	CASSITGAPHEQYF	TGTGCCAGTAGTATAACAGGGGCGCCCCACGAGCAGTACTTC
TRBV6-5	TRBJ1-1	NA	few	CASSRTKQGNTEAFF	TGTGCCAGCAGCCGAACAAAACAGGGGAACACTGAAGCTTTCTTT
TRBV28	TRBJ2-3	TRBD1	few	CASSRIDRAASTDTQYF	TGTGCCAGCAGTCGCATCGACAGGGCCGCTAGCACAGATACGCAGTATTTT
TRBV6-1	TRBJ1-5	NA	NA	CASSDRRGGNQPQHF	TGTGCCAGCAGTGACCGCAGGGGAGGCAATCAGCCCCAGCATTTT
TRBV30	TRBJ1-1	TRBD1	few	CACSGTGRFKNTEAFF	TGTGCCTGTTCCGGGACAGGGCGTTTTAAGAACACTGAAGCTTTCTTT
TRBV7-2	TRBJ2-5	NA	NA	CASSLAFQGSETQYF	TGTGCCAGCAGCTTAGCGTTCCAGGGCTCGGAGACCCAGTACTTC
TRBV29-1	TRBJ2-1	NA	NA	CSVEDTATYNEQFF	TGCAGCGTTGAAGATACAGCCACCTACAATGAGCAGTTCTTC
TRBV4-2	TRBJ2-1	NA	many	CASSQDGQNYNEQFF	TGTGCCAGCAGCCAAGATGGACAAAACTACAATGAGCAGTTCTTC
TRBV2	TRBJ2-4	TRBD1	NA	CARGAGGMPKNIQYF	TGTGCCAGGGGGGCAGGGGGCATGCCCAAAAACATTCAGTACTTC
TRBV10-3	TRBJ2-7	NA	few	CAISGVSYEQYF	TGTGCCATCAGTGGGGTCTCCTACGAGCAGTACTTC
TRBV9	TRBJ1-2	NA	NA	CASSKGREGVGGYTF	TGTGCCAGCAGCAAGGGCAGGGAAGGAGTAGGGGGCTACACCTTC
TRBV5-1	TRBJ2-7	NA	few	CASSWNVDSDKQYF	TGCGCCAGCAGCTGGAACGTCGATTCGGACAAACAGTACTTC
TRBV7-9	TRBJ2-7	NA	NA	CASPTYISYEQYF	TGTGCCAGCCCGACATACATCTCCTACGAGCAGTACTTC
TRBV7-2	TRBJ2-3	NA	few	CASSLNPADTQYF	TGTGCCAGCAGCTTAAACCCCGCAGATACGCAGTATTTT
TRBV5-6	TRBJ2-3	TRBD2	NA	CASSFPSGRRDTQYF	TGTGCCAGCAGCTTTCCTAGCGGGAGAAGAGATACGCAGTATTTT